The clone carrying this T cell receptor beta chain was seen only once. Dosing: nivolumab 3 mg/kg IV, weeks 1, 4, 7, 10, then every two weeks to week 26. This table comes from immunoSEQ multiplex PCR, and its TCRdb copy is limited to in-frame clones, with some not included. The sample has some 17,000 clones; roughly 79% are singletons. The sample originates from a study of ipilimumab plus nivolumab after autologous stem cell transplantation. Overall study: Typical patient got 5 ipilimumab doses and 7 or 8 nivolumab doses (median).

The CDR3 is 15 amino acids. Germline-derived CDR1 and CDR2 are SGHRS and YFSETQ. The germline V and J ends were trimmed by 0 bases and 1 base, with 9 bases remaining between them. The clonotype was recovered from a male donor with diffuse large B-cell lymphoma. Sequences were derived from PBMCs, sampled in a trial of ipilimumab plus nivolumab as post-transplant consolidation. The V call is TRBV5-1, the J call TRBJ2-3, with D unresolved. The CDR3 DNA reads TGCGCCAGCAGCTTGGACGCTACGCGCACAGATACGCAGTATTTT. It yields the protein CASSLDATRTDTQYF.